This TCR beta chain came from a study of cytotoxic CD8 clonotypes in ibrutinib-treated CLL. Study as a whole: Responses: around 24 partial, 2 complete; after median roughly 68 months, about 15 stayed remitted, around twelve progressed. General study findings and limits: Clonality went up at ibrutinib response and then declined back toward baseline at progression.

Deletions cut 5 bases from V and 9 bases from J, with 21 bases between. CDR3 length equals 15 residues. CDR1 SGHDT and CDR2 YYEEEE come from the germline V gene. Sequencing was performed with immunoSEQ multiplex PCR; in TCRdb, only in-frame clones are kept and a portion is missing. The sample has about 130,000 clones, around three quarters seen once. As concerns this clone: Antigen: not known.

The clonotype comes from a human donor with chronic lymphocytic leukemia. The V and J genes are TRBV5-6 and TRBJ2-1; TRBD2 might be the D (5 bases). The sample consisted of PBMCs, taken after 12 months of ibrutinib treatment. The CDR3 loop reads CASRFTGSPRGEQFF. In DNA form, the CDR3 reads TGTGCCAGCAGGTTCACGGGCTCCCCCCGGGGTGAGCAGTTCTTC.